The present T cell receptor beta chain was sequenced within a study of blood T cell repertoires in COVID-19. Study summary: Specimens from acute and convalescent COVID-19 originated in the United States, Italy and Spain. The analysed material was cDNA or gDNA that came from T cells, B-cell-depleted T cells, or PBMCs.

Germline V gene lookup returns CDR1 SGHNT and CDR2 YENEEA. The V and J ends lost 2 bases and 5 bases, in that order; junction bases with no gene match: 20. This CDR3 is built from 20 residues. Study processing details: Reference gene primer amplification yielded estimated nucleated cell counts. Data came from immunoSEQ multiplex PCR; TCRdb stores just in-frame clones and leaves some out. The DNA was the basis for D and trimming; V, J and clone size are from that table. The sample comprises about 76,000 clones, 90% of which are singletons, and about 1% rests with the top ten. Specimen: peripheral blood. The V call is TRBV11-3, the J call TRBJ1-5; TRBD1 matches 8 bases. This TCR came from a woman aged 45-60 years in a cohort sampled during active COVID-19. CDR3 sequence (DNA): TGTGCCAGCAGCTTAAAGGAGGACAGGGATTTTGGATTTTGGGATCAGCCCCAGCATTTT. Amino acid sequence: CASSLKEDRDFGFWDQPQHF.